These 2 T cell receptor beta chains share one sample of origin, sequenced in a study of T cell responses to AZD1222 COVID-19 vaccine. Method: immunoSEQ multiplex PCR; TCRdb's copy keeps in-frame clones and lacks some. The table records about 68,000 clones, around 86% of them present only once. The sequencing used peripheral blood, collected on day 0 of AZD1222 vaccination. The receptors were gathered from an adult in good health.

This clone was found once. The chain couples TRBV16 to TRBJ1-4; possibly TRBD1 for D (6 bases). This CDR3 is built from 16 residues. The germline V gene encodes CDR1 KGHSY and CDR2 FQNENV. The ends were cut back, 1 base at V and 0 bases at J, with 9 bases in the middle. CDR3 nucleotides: TGTGCCAGCAGCCAATTGACAGGATCAACTAATGAAAAACTGTTTTTT. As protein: CASSQLTGSTNEKLFF. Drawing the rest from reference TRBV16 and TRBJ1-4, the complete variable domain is GEEVAQTPKHLVRGEGQKAKLYCAPIKGHSYVFWYQQVLKNEFKFLISFQNENVFDETGMPKERFSAKCLPNSPCSLEIQATKLEDSAVYFCASSQLTGSTNEKLFFGSGTQLSVL.

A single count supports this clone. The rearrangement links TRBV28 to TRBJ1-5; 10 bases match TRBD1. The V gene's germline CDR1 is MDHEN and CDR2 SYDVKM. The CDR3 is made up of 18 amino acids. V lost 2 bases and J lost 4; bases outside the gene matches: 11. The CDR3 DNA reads TGTGCCAGCAGTTTAAGTGGGGGGACAGGGGTGGGTAATCAGCCCCAGCATTTT. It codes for CASSLSGGTGVGNQPQHF. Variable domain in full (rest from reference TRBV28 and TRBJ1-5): DVKVTQSSRYLVKRTGEKVFLECVQDMDHENMFWYRQDPGLGLRLIYFSYDVKMKEKGDIPEGYSVSREKKERFSLILESASTNQTSMYLCASSLSGGTGVGNQPQHFGDGTRLSIL.